This record concerns one T cell receptor (beta chain) sequence. Germline CDR1 is MDHEN and CDR2 is SYDVKM. V was cut by 10 bases and J by 4 bases, with 21 bases left in between. The CDR3 is made up of 15 amino acids. From the 5' RACE reads, TCRdb called clonotypes with MiXCR, one entry per CDR3 protein. Of about 660,000 distinct CDR3 sequences listed, more than 6.5% are singletons. This entry belongs to a study of identical twins. These data were likewise used in another study, on yellow fever vaccine responses in identical twins.

Material: PBMCs. The chain recombines TRBV28 with TRBJ2-3, with D maybe TRBD2 (7 bases). The TCR was taken from a woman between 18 and 30 years old in good health. In DNA, the CDR3 is TGTGCCACCATGAGGGGGGGCCCTAGCCCAGATACGCAGTATTTT. It encodes CATMRGGPSPDTQYF.